Below, 21 T cell receptor beta chains from the same sample are listed, as sequenced in a study of T cells in Graves' hyperthyroidism and ophthalmopathy. TCR beta CDR3 sequences were amplified from RNA transcripts. HTBI primers drove first-round RT-PCR of the TCR CDR3. TCRdb analysed the multiplex PCR reads with MiXCR anew, one entry per CDR3 protein. The repertoire holds 500,000 to 550,000 distinct CDR3 sequences, with roughly 21% as singletons. Sequenced material: blood. The receptors were sampled from a man aged 40-49 years with Graves' ophthalmopathy.

This clonotype has a handful of counts. This chain joins TRBV2 and TRBJ1-2; 7 nucleotides align to TRBD1. Unmatched junction bases numbered 4, after V lost 5 bases and J lost 4 bases. CDR3 size: 13 residues. CDR1 is SNHLY and CDR2 is FYNNEI in the germline V gene. CDR3 sequence reads: CASSRDSSYGYTF. CDR3 DNA sequence: TGTGCCAGCAGTCGGGACAGTTCCTATGGCTACACCTTC.

The chain joins TRBV11-2 to TRBJ2-4; the D gene could be TRBD1 or TRBD2 (6 bases each). The CDR3 contains 15 residues. CDR1 is SGHAT, CDR2 FQNNGV, per germline. Between the trimmed V and J ends, which lost 5 bases and 10 bases, there was a span of 21 bases. As DNA, the CDR3 is TGTGCCAGCAGCCCCCTGGTGGGGGGCACAAGTATTCAGTACTTC. Its translation: CASSPLVGGTSIQYF.

CDR3 DNA: TGTGCCAGTAGTATTCCTACTAATCAGCCCCAGCATTTT. Protein: CASSIPTNQPQHF. This chain joins TRBV19 and TRBJ1-5; D not certain. Deletions cut 3 bases from V and 4 bases from J, with 7 bases between. This CDR3 is 13 amino acids long. Looked up from germline, CDR1 is LNHDA and CDR2 is SQIVND (reference sequence).

There are a few counts of this clonotype. The chain carries TRBV5-1 and TRBJ2-7; D possibly corresponds to TRBD1 (5 bases). The CDR3 covers 14 residues. The germline V gene has CDR1 SGHRS and CDR2 YFSETQ. Trimming pared 0 bases from V and 3 bases from J, leaving 10 bases between. The CDR3 protein is CASSLATGSYEQYF. CDR3 sequence (DNA): TGCGCCAGCAGCTTGGCCACAGGTAGCTACGAGCAGTACTTC.

This clonotype was observed many times. The chain recombines TRBV28 with TRBJ2-7, with 9 bases lining up with TRBD2. This CDR3 spans 13 amino acids. After removal of 8 bases from V and 3 bases from J, the junction contained 5 bases not matched to a gene. The V gene's germline CDR1 is MDHEN and CDR2 SYDVKM. In nucleotides, the CDR3 is TGTGCCAGCTTCGCGGGAGGGAACTACGAGCAGTACTTC. Encoded protein: CASFAGGNYEQYF. The variable domain in full, completed from reference TRBV28 and TRBJ2-7, reads DVKVTQSSRYLVKRTGEKVFLECVQDMDHENMFWYRQDPGLGLRLIYFSYDVKMKEKGDIPEGYSVSREKKERFSLILESASTNQTSMYLCASFAGGNYEQYFGPGTRLTVT.

This chain joins TRBV27 and TRBJ2-1; D unclear. Germline CDR1 MNHEY, CDR2 SMNVEV (reference sequence). Trimming cost V 6 bases and J 6 bases, with 12 bases left between them. CDR3 length: 13 amino acids. Here the CDR3 reads CASSLRAGNEQFF. CDR3 DNA sequence: TGTGCCAGCAGCCTCAGAGCCGGCAATGAGCAGTTCTTC.

The CDR3, as DNA: TGTGCCAGCAGTCCACAGGGGCTCGTCGGGGAGCTGTTTTTT. Translation: CASSPQGLVGELFF. The V gene is TRBV27, the J gene TRBJ2-2, with 7 bases that match TRBD1. The length of the CDR3 is 14 residues. Unmatched junction bases numbered 7, after V lost 5 bases and J lost 7 bases. Germline loops: CDR1 MNHEY, CDR2 SMNVEV (reference sequence).

This rearrangement joins TRBV29-1 to TRBJ2-5; D may be TRBD1 (6 bases). The CDR3 extends over 14 amino acids. Germline loops: CDR1 SQVTM, CDR2 ANQGSEA. Trimming shortened V by 2 bases and J by 3 bases, and 13 bases separated the two germline ends. The CDR3 sequence: CSVEKGQGKETQYF. In DNA, the CDR3 is TGCAGCGTTGAAAAGGGGCAGGGGAAAGAGACCCAGTACTTC.

This clonotype appeared many times. V is TRBV11-2 and J is TRBJ2-1; 11 bases map to TRBD2. The ends lost 6 bases at V and 8 bases at J; junction bases unmatched: 9. Germline CDR1 is SGHAT and CDR2 is FQNNGV. The CDR3 runs 15 residues. The chain's CDR3 is CASRLSSGRQYEQFF. The CDR3, as DNA: TGTGCCAGCAGACTCTCTAGCGGGAGGCAGTATGAGCAGTTCTTC.

This clonotype came up many times. The CDR3 DNA is TGTGCCAGCAGTTCCCGACTAGCGGCGGGCTACGAGCAGTACTTC. Translated, it gives CASSSRLAAGYEQYF. The chain is built from TRBV27 and TRBJ2-7; 9 bases map to TRBD2. The junction had 7 bases not matched to a gene; V was cut back by 4 bases and J by 3 bases. This CDR3 region has 15 residues. Germline values: CDR1 MNHEY, CDR2 SMNVEV (reference sequence).

This clonotype was seen many times. CDR3 protein: CASSLDPGVPADTQYF. For the CDR3, the DNA is TGCGCCAGCAGCTTGGATCCGGGAGTTCCCGCAGATACGCAGTATTTT. The chain employs TRBV5-1 and TRBJ2-3, with a possible D match to TRBD2 (6 bases). V gave up 0 bases and J gave up 4 bases, with 15 bases separating them. Germline CDR1 and CDR2: SGHRS and YFSETQ. CDR3 length equals 16 residues.

This clonotype was counted only a few times. The chain combines TRBV11-2 with TRBJ2-3; TRBD2 matches 14 bases. This CDR3 contains 18 residues. V lost 2 bases, J lost 5 bases, and 9 bases stayed unmatched. In germline, CDR1 is SGHAT, CDR2 FQNNGV. The CDR3 DNA follows: TGTGCCAGCAGCTTAAACCCGGGACTAGCGGGGGAGGGAGATACGCAGTATTTT. Translation gives CASSLNPGLAGEGDTQYF.

CDR3 region: CASSRTSEMSNEQFF. CDR3 bases: TGCGCCAGCAGCAGGACTAGCGAGATGTCAAATGAGCAGTTCTTC. The rearrangement joins TRBV5-1 to TRBJ2-1, with 9 bases aligning to TRBD2. The CDR3 runs 15 residues. V shed 4 bases and J 7 bases; nucleotides not matched to a gene: 9. Germline V lookup: CDR1 SGHRS, CDR2 YFSETQ.

This clonotype was counted many times. The chain employs TRBV30 and TRBJ2-1, with 7 nucleotides matching TRBD1. J gave up 4 bases and V 5 bases, and 5 bases lay outside the gene matches. Germline V gene sequence: CDR1 GTSNPN, CDR2 SVGIG (reference sequence). This CDR3 comprises 13 residues. CDR3 loop: CAWDRQGYNEQFF. The CDR3 DNA is TGTGCCTGGGATAGACAGGGATACAATGAGCAGTTCTTC.

This clonotype was detected only a few times. This chain links TRBV12-3 or TRBV12-4 with TRBJ1-5, with a possible D match to TRBD1 (6 bases). Trimming pared 3 bases from V and 3 bases from J, leaving 12 bases between. The CDR3 has 15 amino acids. This CDR3 is CASSFGQSINQPQHF. CDR3 in DNA: TGTGCCAGCAGTTTCGGACAGTCAATCAATCAGCCCCAGCATTTT.

This clonotype was recorded at least ten times. The chain recombines TRBV6-2 or TRBV6-3 with TRBJ2-3; D might be TRBD2 (5 bases). Germline CDR1 reads MNHEY; CDR2 reads SVGEGT. CDR3 length equals 15 residues. Trimming shortened V by 1 base and J by 0 bases, and 8 bases separated the two germline ends. CDR3 nucleotides: TGTGCCAGCAGTTACTTGGGCGGGAGCACAGATACGCAGTATTTT. Its translation: CASSYLGGSTDTQYF.

This rearrangement joins TRBV3-1 to TRBJ2-5, with D possibly being TRBD2 (5 bases). The CDR3 totals 15 residues. V was pared by 0 bases and J by 4 bases, with 12 bases between. Germline lookup yields CDR1 LGHDT and CDR2 YNNKEL (reference sequence). CDR3 in amino acids: CASSQDQLVGETQYF. In DNA, the CDR3 is TGTGCCAGCAGCCAAGACCAACTAGTAGGAGAGACCCAGTACTTC.

The V call is TRBV12-3 or TRBV12-4, the J call TRBJ2-7; 9 nucleotides agree with TRBD2. The length of the CDR3 is 15 residues. Trimming cost V 4 bases and J 1 base; bases outside gene matches: 5. In DNA, the CDR3 is TGTGCCAGCAGTTCAATTGGACTAGCGTCCTACGAGCAGTACTTC. This sequence encodes CASSSIGLASYEQYF.

This chain joins TRBV20-1 and TRBJ1-5; possible D gene TRBD1, 5 bases. This CDR3 has 14 residues. Trimming took 3 bases from V and 3 from J, leaving 12 bases between them. Germline V CDR1 and CDR2: DFQATT, SNEGSKA (reference sequence). Here the CDR3 reads CSARGGDFNQPQHF. The CDR3 DNA reads TGCAGTGCTAGGGGGGGGGACTTCAATCAGCCCCAGCATTTT.

This clonotype has only one observation. The rearrangement joins TRBV19 to TRBJ2-6, with 7 bases matching TRBD1. This CDR3 region has 16 residues. V lost 6 bases and J lost 2; bases outside the gene matches: 7. CDR1 LNHDA and CDR2 SQIVND come from the germline V gene (reference sequence). CDR3 residues: CASSREGGTGANVLTF. The CDR3 nucleotides are TGTGCCAGTAGCCGAGAAGGGGGCACTGGGGCCAACGTCCTGACTTTC.

This clonotype was observed many times. This rearrangement joins TRBV30 to TRBJ2-5; 7 bases fit TRBD2. The germline V gene encodes CDR1 GTSNPN and CDR2 SVGIG (reference sequence). The V gene end was trimmed by 2 bases and the J gene end by 3 bases; junction bases not matched to a gene: 3. This CDR3 comprises 13 residues. CDR3 sequence (DNA): TGTGCCTGGAGTAAGGGGAGGGAAGAGACCCAGTACTTC. It codes for CAWSKGREETQYF.